This T cell receptor beta chain was profiled in a study of human T cells and chemical hapten exposure. The time point denotes: healthy volunteer bleed at 2 weeks. Before extraction, the whole blood was not fractionated, and total RNA was taken from it. The library tagged each cDNA molecule with unique molecular identifiers. TCRdb re-called the RACE reads with MiXCR, one entry per CDR3 protein. The sample carries roughly 120,000 distinct CDR3 sequences, more than 7.5% recorded once. Germline CDR1 MNHNY, CDR2 SVGAGI (reference sequence). CDR3 size: 17 residues. Concerning this clonotype itself: An end of the junction does not agree with germline; a read error may underlie this.

The specimen sequenced was whole blood. This TCR was sampled from a male donor in good health. Some clones in this sample may be carry-over from other donors' samples. V is TRBV6-6 and J is TRBJ1-2; no clear D. In DNA, the CDR3 is TGTGCCAGCATTTACTCCATTTTTTTCGGTACTGGGTATGGCTACACCTTC. Amino acids: CASIYSIFFGTGYGYTF.